The 2 T cell receptor beta chains below were found in one sample sequenced in a study of beta chain features in type 1 diabetes (dated by TCRdb to between 2018 and 2020). What the authors observed across the whole study: Type 1 diabetes patients showed a moderate but significant shortening of TCRB CDR3 length in all four CD4+ subsets.

The method was the immunoSEQ multiplex PCR assay. The entire amount of isolated RNA was reverse transcribed using the High Capacity cDNA Reverse Transcription Kit, so the sequenced TCRB transcripts were expressed ones. The source is immuneACCESS, and TCRdb retained only in-frame sequences with V and J called. Part of the clones is not carried over; for the studies checked, unresolved V genes explain less than half of this, and the remainder is unexplained. The sample includes about 190,000 clones, with around 7.8% observed a single time. Around 0.94% of the sample belongs to the ten largest clones. These receptors are not linked to any known antigen. The sequenced material came from central memory CD4+ T cells from blood. Receptors were obtained from a woman aged 40 to 50 with type 1 diabetes.

V gene TRBV7-9 combines with J gene TRBJ2-5; 11 nucleotides agree with TRBD2. Losses at the gene ends were 4 bases for V and 2 bases for J; bases not matched to a gene: 6. Germline loops: CDR1 SEHNR, CDR2 FQNEAQ (reference sequence). This CDR3 spans 16 amino acids. In DNA, the CDR3 is TGTGCCAGCAGCTCATACCGACTAGCGGGGCAAGAGACCCAGTACTTC. It codes for CASSSYRLAGQETQYF.

The chain has TRBV28 and TRBJ2-5; tentatively, D is TRBD1 (5 bases). The CDR3 length is 14 residues. V dropped 2 bases and J dropped 2 bases, with 9 bases sitting between them. Germline CDR1 reads MDHEN; CDR2 reads SYDVKM. The CDR3 sequence is CASSLEQAQETQYF. CDR3 bases: TGTGCCAGCAGTTTAGAACAGGCTCAAGAGACCCAGTACTTC.